This TCR beta chain was recorded in a study of PD-L1 blockade in urothelial cancer. Study context: The patients' atezolizumab therapy, 1,200 mg intravenously every 3 weeks, started in about 2014. The median number of T cells present in blood samples was approximately 130,000. Blood was tested 3 weeks (second dose) and 6 weeks into treatment.

The templates were synthetic TCR analogs, and they were spiked into each PCR. The protocol was immunoSEQ multiplex PCR, while the TCRdb copy is restricted to in-frame clones and leaves out a portion. The sample lists fewer than 50,000 clones, 79% occurring once. Time point defined: pretreatment peripheral blood. The germline CDR1 and CDR2 sequences are MDHEN and SYDVKM. The CDR3 length is 15 residues. V was cut by 2 bases and J by 10 bases, with 18 bases left in between. V gene TRBV28 combines with J gene TRBJ1-5; D unclear. The sequence was collected from a man in his 70s with urothelial cancer. The material was PBMCs, obtained around atezolizumab (anti-PD-L1) treatment. This CDR3 is CASSLQRTGIRPQHF. The CDR3 DNA is TGTGCCAGCAGTTTACAGCGGACGGGGATTCGTCCCCAGCATTTT.